A selection of T cell receptor beta chains follows, all from one sample in a study of OX40 agonist ivuxolimab in advanced cancers. Data came from immunoSEQ multiplex PCR; TCRdb stores just in-frame clones and leaves some out. This sample has approximately 76,000 clones, with about 88% found just once. The sample consisted of CD4+ or CD8+ T cells sorted from blood, taken in a trial of the OX40 agonist ivuxolimab. These receptors all stem from an adult with an advanced solid tumor such as melanoma, head and neck, liver or kidney cancer. CDR3s include the opening cysteine and the closing phenylalanine or tryptophan. D genes are given only for firm matches.

- | TRBJ2-5 | TRBV27 | CASSFMGEETQYF | TGTGCCAGCAGTTTCATGGGAGAAGAGACCCAGTACTTC
- | TRBJ2-7 | TRBV29-1 | CSVVPGEKPYEQYF | TGCAGCGTTGTCCCGGGGGAGAAGCCCTACGAGCAGTACTTC
TRBD2 | TRBJ2-3 | TRBV10-1 | CASSPRLAGNTDTQYF | TGCGCCAGCAGCCCCAGACTAGCGGGAAACACAGATACGCAGTATTTT
TRBD1 | TRBJ1-1 | TRBV6-1 | CASSERFRGGSEAFF | TGTGCCAGCAGTGAAAGGTTTAGAGGGGGCAGCGAAGCTTTCTTT
TRBD1 | TRBJ2-5 | TRBV6-1 | CASSEGRRQGPKETQYF | TGTGCCAGCAGTGAAGGGCGGAGACAGGGGCCGAAAGAGACCCAGTACTTC
- | TRBJ2-1 | TRBV13 | CASSPSPRNEQFF | TGTGCCAGCAGCCCCAGCCCTAGGAATGAGCAGTTCTTC
- | TRBJ2-1 | TRBV15 | CATSRDSPGTHNEQFF | TGTGCCACCAGCAGAGATTCCCCCGGTACACACAATGAGCAGTTCTTC
TRBD1 | TRBJ1-1 | TRBV29-1 | CSAGTENTEAFF | TGCAGCGCTGGGACAGAGAACACTGAAGCTTTCTTT
- | TRBJ1-4 | TRBV6-6 | CASSSEDSFGLFF | TGTGCCAGCAGTTCCGAGGACAGCTTTGGACTGTTTTTT
- | TRBJ2-1 | TRBV27 | CASSVNWDSYNEQFF | TGTGCCAGCAGTGTAAACTGGGACTCCTACAATGAGCAGTTCTTC
- | TRBJ1-4 | TRBV10-2 | CASASNEKLFF | TGCGCCAGCGCCTCAAATGAAAAACTGTTTTTT
TRBD2 | TRBJ2-1 | TRBV9 | CASSGTSRNEQFF | TGTGCCAGCAGCGGGACTAGTCGCAATGAGCAGTTCTTC
- | TRBJ2-3 | TRBV28 | CASRPGTFTDTQYF | TGTGCCAGCAGACCTGGGACCTTCACAGATACGCAGTATTTT
- | TRBJ1-5 | TRBV6-1 | CASSEEGRNQPQHF | TGTGCCAGCAGTGAAGAGGGGCGCAATCAGCCCCAGCATTTT
TRBD1 | TRBJ2-7 | TRBV6-1 | CASSELGQPYEQYF | TGTGCCAGCAGTGAATTGGGACAGCCCTACGAGCAGTACTTC